Here is one T cell receptor beta chain with its context. This clone has just a few counts. The target of this receptor is not known. One base away there is no much larger clone; base qualities are not given. Other DNA sequences in the sample encode the same CDR3. The trial excluded patients who had a history of autoimmune disease or who were on systemic immunosuppression. Peripheral blood for TCR sequencing was drawn from every dose cohort at baseline, at cycle 4 day 1 and at cycle 7 day 1. Samples came from an open-label, multicenter, first-in-human phase I dose-escalation trial of ivuxolimab. Adults with locally advanced or metastatic melanoma, renal cell, hepatocellular, or head and neck squamous cell carcinoma were enrolled in the trial. Before TCR sequencing, CD4+ T cells and CD8+ T cells from peripheral blood were sorted into separate populations. The data stem from a study of OX40 agonist ivuxolimab in advanced cancers. Background for the entire study: Ivuxolimab, which targeted the costimulatory receptor OX40 (CD134), was an agonistic, fully human IgG2 monoclonal antibody. Intravenous ivuxolimab was administered to patients every 2 weeks at six dose levels: 0.01, 0.1, 0.3, 1.5, 3 and 10 mg/kg. Of the approximately 50 dose-escalation patients, hepatocellular carcinoma was present in some 19, melanoma in around 15, renal cell carcinoma in 9 and head and neck cancer in 9. In the dose-escalation cohort, around four fifths of patients were male, and the mean age was approximately 60 years with a range of roughly 23 to 79. Patients were allowed to have had prior anti-PD-1, anti-PD-L1 or anti-CTLA-4 therapy, and around 40% of the dose-escalation patients had previously received checkpoint inhibitors. Three dose-escalation patients achieved partial responses, one with hepatocellular carcinoma and two with cutaneous melanoma. Peripheral TCRbeta sequencing was intended to test whether TCR sequence diversity was altered and clonal T-cell expansion was caused by ivuxolimab. The paper reports the monotherapy dose-escalation portion (N = 52 patients) of the phase I ivuxolimab trial.

The CDR3 sequence holds 15 residues, the cysteine and phenylalanine included. Only the CDR3 DNA is retained, 45 bases long and in frame from the first base. Reading the germline V gene gives CDR1 SQVTM and CDR2 ANQGSEA. V ends up 3 bases short and J 2 bases short, with an unmatched junction base count of 9. Summary of the overall study and its limitations: After ivuxolimab, CD8+ T cells had more expanded clones than CD4+ T cells on average. Clonal expansion of both CD4+ and CD8+ blood T cells was observed from baseline to week 6 at doses 0.1 to 3.0 mg/kg. The antigen specificity of the peripheral T cells that underwent clonal expansion was not determined. Low levels of normalized T-cell clonal expansion were also shown by some nonresponding patients. In the 0.1-3.0 mg/kg groups, partial responders had among the lowest normalized peripheral clonal expansion, particularly in CD8+ T cells.

For sequencing of the TCRbeta CDR3 region, genomic DNA was extracted from the sorted cells. TCRbeta CDR3 regions were sequenced using the immunoSEQ Assay. TCRdb provides this immuneACCESS table in a form limited to in-frame rearrangements. Some clones are lacking; in checked studies, under half of them reflect an unresolved V gene, and why the rest are absent is not known. This sample is represented by more than 75,000 clones; about 80% of them were singletons. The ten biggest clones cover 6.6% of the sample. This material consisted of CD4+ or CD8+ T cells sorted from blood, taken in a trial of the OX40 agonist ivuxolimab. This clonotype was sampled from an adult with an advanced solid tumor such as melanoma, head and neck, liver or kidney cancer. The chain links TRBV29-1 with TRBJ2-5, with 7 middle bases fitting TRBD1. This receptor has the CDR3 CSVDPGTDPQETQYF. The DNA sequence is TGCAGCGTTGACCCAGGGACAGACCCACAAGAGACCCAGTACTTC.